The 21 T cell receptor beta chains listed next were all sequenced from one sample in a study of blood T cell repertoires in COVID-19. Profiling relied on immunoSEQ multiplex PCR, and the TCRdb table lists in-frame clones only, not all of them. The sample consists of about 120,000 clones, approximately 81% of them appearing once. Input material: peripheral blood. These receptors came from a human donor in a cohort sampled during active COVID-19.

The gene calls are TRBV6-5 and TRBJ2-7; the match to TRBD1 covers 8 bases. The CDR3 consists of 13 residues. Per the germline V gene, CDR1 is MNHEY and CDR2 is SVGAGI. With 8 bases clipped from V and 3 bases from J, the junction kept 6 bases outside the gene matches. DNA for the CDR3: TGTGCCAGCGCCAACAGGGGGTTCTACGAGCAGTACTTC. Protein product: CASANRGFYEQYF.

The rearrangement links TRBV4-3 to TRBJ1-4; D is ambiguous. The CDR3 contains 13 residues. Germline CDR1 is LGHNA and CDR2 is YSLEER. V shed 3 bases and J shed 7 bases, with 9 bases lying between them. The CDR3 loop reads CASSQRASEKLFF. CDR3 DNA sequence: TGCGCCAGCAGCCAGCGGGCGAGTGAAAAACTGTTTTTT.

The J gene is TRBJ2-6, the V gene TRBV7-3; D possibly corresponds to TRBD1 (6 bases). The germline V and J ends were trimmed by 3 bases and 0 bases, with 9 bases remaining between them. This CDR3 has 16 amino acids. Germline assignment: CDR1 SGHTA and CDR2 FQGTGA. The CDR3 here is CASSFPGVSGANVLTF. In DNA, the CDR3 is TGTGCCAGCAGCTTCCCAGGGGTCTCTGGGGCCAACGTCCTGACTTTC. The variable domain in full, with the rest retrieved from reference TRBV7-3 and TRBJ2-6, is GAGVSQTPSNKVTEKGKYVELRCDPISGHTALYWYRQSLGQGPEFLIYFQGTGAADDSGLPNDRFFAVRPEGSVSTLKIQRTERGDSAVYLCASSFPGVSGANVLTFGAGSRLTVL.

The gene calls are TRBV11-2 and TRBJ2-5; 12 positions agree with TRBD1. V trimming: 0 bases; J trimming: 4 bases; junction bases outside the gene matches: 15. Germline V gives CDR1 SGHAT, CDR2 FQNNGV. This CDR3 has 20 residues. CDR3 sequence reads: CASSLEGQGALWKLGETQYF. CDR3 coding DNA: TGTGCCAGCAGCTTAGAGGGACAGGGGGCGCTTTGGAAGTTAGGAGAGACCCAGTACTTC.

The CDR3 DNA sequence: TGTGCCAGCAGGGGGGGATCCTATGGCTACACCTTC. It encodes CASRGGSYGYTF. This chain uses TRBV6-6 with TRBJ1-2; D is possibly TRBD1 (5 bases). CDR1 is MNHNY, CDR2 SVGAGI, per germline (reference sequence). This CDR3 has 12 residues. With 6 bases removed from V and 4 bases from J, the gap between germline ends came to 9 bases.

The V call is TRBV4-3, the J call TRBJ2-7, with no clear D. The CDR3 contains 13 residues. Germline V gives CDR1 LGHNA, CDR2 YSLEER. Trimming removed 0 bases from V and 7 bases from J, with 10 bases in between. The CDR3 DNA reads as TGCGCCAGCAGCCAAGATCAGCGTGGGGAGCAGTACTTC. Residues: CASSQDQRGEQYF.

The chain couples TRBV3-1 (or the pseudogene TRBV3-2) to TRBJ1-1; D remains unclear. This CDR3 comprises 21 residues. Trimming took off 0 bases at V and 0 bases at J, with 26 bases between the two ends. Germline CDR1 is LGHDT and CDR2 is YNNKEL (reference sequence). The CDR3 reads CASSQDPNYGEPSHMNTEAFF. CDR3 bases: TGTGCCAGCAGCCAAGATCCCAATTACGGGGAACCATCCCATATGAACACTGAAGCTTTCTTT.

This chain joins TRBV3-1 (or the pseudogene TRBV3-2) and TRBJ2-2; no definite D call. Trimming stripped 4 bases from V and 3 bases from J, with 15 bases between. The V gene's germline CDR1 is LGHDT and CDR2 YNNKEL (reference sequence). CDR3 length: 16 residues. The CDR3 loop is CASSPRISPDTGELFF. Here the CDR3 DNA reads TGTGCCAGCAGCCCTAGAATTAGCCCGGACACCGGGGAGCTGTTTTTT.

V gene TRBV5-1 combines with J gene TRBJ2-3; weak D call: TRBD2 (6 bases). CDR1 is SGHRS, CDR2 YFSETQ, per germline. The CDR3 runs to 13 residues. V lost 7 bases to trimming and J lost 2 bases, with 11 bases between them. The CDR3: CASGEVSTDTQYF. The CDR3 region has the DNA TGCGCCAGCGGGGAGGTTTCCACAGATACGCAGTATTTT.

This chain connects TRBV19 to TRBJ1-1; 7 nucleotides match TRBD1. CDR3 length equals 14 residues. J gave up 5 bases and V 10 bases, and 13 bases lay outside the gene matches. Germline loops: CDR1 LNHDA, CDR2 SQIVND (reference sequence). The CDR3 protein is CATGGRQGNTEAFF. The CDR3 coding sequence is TGTGCCACCGGAGGGAGACAGGGAAATACTGAAGCTTTCTTT.

This sequence joins TRBV13 and TRBJ1-3; D not resolved. Germline V lookup: CDR1 PRHDT, CDR2 FYEKMQ (reference sequence). The germline V and J ends were trimmed by 0 bases and 6 bases, with 12 bases remaining between them. CDR3 length: 15 amino acids. The DNA for the CDR3 is TGTGCCAGCAGCTTAGGTCGGCCGACAATAAACACCATATATTTT. Translating gives CASSLGRPTINTIYF.

The V gene is TRBV30, the J gene TRBJ2-1; weak D call: TRBD2 (5 bases). The CDR3 consists of 13 residues. Germline CDR1 reads GTSNPN; CDR2 reads SVGIG (reference sequence). Trimming removed 0 bases from V and 3 bases from J, with 6 bases in between. CDR3 region: CAWSVLGYNEQFF. The DNA for the CDR3 is TGTGCCTGGAGTGTACTAGGCTACAATGAGCAGTTCTTC.

Here the CDR3 DNA reads TGTGCCAGCAGCCCGACAGCCAGTCAAGAGACCCAGTACTTC. This gives the protein CASSPTASQETQYF. V usage is TRBV6-5 and J usage is TRBJ2-5; possibly TRBD1 for D (5 bases). Germline lookup yields CDR1 MNHEY and CDR2 SVGAGI. The CDR3 runs to 14 residues. V was pared by 6 bases and J by 2 bases, with 13 bases between.

This clone was observed a single time. The chain recombines TRBV7-2 with TRBJ2-5, with 8 bases matching TRBD1. The germline V gene encodes CDR1 SGHTA and CDR2 FQGNSA. The CDR3 runs to 16 residues. V lost 4 bases and J lost 3; bases outside the gene matches: 10. CDR3 sequence reads: CASSSRTGSPKETQYF. CDR3 bases: TGTGCCAGCAGCTCCCGGACAGGGAGCCCCAAAGAGACCCAGTACTTC.

J is TRBJ1-2 and V is TRBV5-1, with TRBD1 matching 10 bases. Losses at the gene ends were 0 bases for V and 2 bases for J; bases not matched to a gene: 1. Germline values: CDR1 SGHRS, CDR2 YFSETQ. This CDR3 spans 15 amino acids. The CDR3 reads CASSLGQGANYGYTF. CDR3 DNA sequence: TGCGCCAGCAGCTTGGGACAGGGGGCAAACTATGGCTACACCTTC.

V gene TRBV3-1 (or the pseudogene TRBV3-2) combines with J gene TRBJ1-6, with 9 bases identical to TRBD1. Germline CDR1 is LGHDT and CDR2 is YNNKEL (reference sequence). CDR3 length equals 16 residues. V lost 1 base to trimming and J lost 8 bases; unmatched junction nucleotides: 6. Written as DNA, the CDR3 is TGTGCCAGCAGCCAAGGCACAGGGGGCAGAGATTCACCCCTCCACTTT. Translating gives CASSQGTGGRDSPLHF.

This clone is a singleton in its sample. This chain links TRBV7-9 with TRBJ2-1, with 10 bases that match TRBD2. The CDR3 loop spans 17 amino acids. CDR1 and CDR2 (germline): SEHNR, FQNEAQ (reference sequence). V shed 4 bases, J shed 0 bases, and the junction held 6 bases outside the gene matches. CDR3 loop: CASSSISGGRSYNEQFF. The CDR3 DNA follows: TGTGCCAGCAGCTCCATTAGCGGGGGGCGCTCCTACAATGAGCAGTTCTTC.

Written as DNA, the CDR3 is TGTGCCAGCAGTACGCACTCGCAGGGGGCGGATGAAGCTTTCTTT. Translation gives CASSTHSQGADEAFF. The chain recombines TRBV6-2 or TRBV6-3 with TRBJ1-1; TRBD1 aligns across 8 bases. Trimming cost V 5 bases and J 7 bases; bases outside gene matches: 12. The germline V gene has CDR1 MNHEY and CDR2 SVGEGT. The CDR3 spans 15 residues.

The chain's CDR3 is CASSLGPTPNYGYTF. Written as DNA, the CDR3 is TGCGCCAGCAGCTTGGGGCCGACACCTAACTATGGCTACACCTTC. J is TRBJ1-2 and V is TRBV5-1; no definite D call. The germline V and J ends were trimmed by 0 bases and 0 bases, with 9 bases remaining between them. Germline values: CDR1 SGHRS, CDR2 YFSETQ. The CDR3 is 15 residues long.

This clone was counted once. V and J are TRBV6-5 and TRBJ2-5, with D possibly TRBD1 on 6 matching bases. Germline V gene lookup returns CDR1 MNHEY and CDR2 SVGAGI. This CDR3 region has 16 residues. V gave up 4 bases and J gave up 2 bases, with 17 bases separating them. CDR3 loop: CASSSPDSSLQETQYF. The CDR3 DNA sequence: TGTGCCAGCAGTTCCCCGGACAGCTCCTTACAAGAGACCCAGTACTTC.

This rearrangement joins TRBV5-1 to TRBJ2-7; maybe TRBD1 (6 bases). CDR3 size: 12 residues. Germline V gene sequence: CDR1 SGHRS, CDR2 YFSETQ. V lost 4 bases and J lost 3, with 8 bases in between. The CDR3 DNA follows: TGCGCCAGCAGCAGGGGGATCTACGAGCAGTACTTC. Residues: CASSRGIYEQYF.